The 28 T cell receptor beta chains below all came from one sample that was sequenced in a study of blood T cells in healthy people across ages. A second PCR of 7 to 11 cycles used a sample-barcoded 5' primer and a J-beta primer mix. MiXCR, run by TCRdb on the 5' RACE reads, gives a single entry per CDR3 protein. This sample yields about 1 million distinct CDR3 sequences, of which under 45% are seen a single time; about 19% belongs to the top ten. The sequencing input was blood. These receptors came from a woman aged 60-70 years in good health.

The CDR3 coding sequence is TGTGCCAGCAGCGCGACGGAGTCCCTAAATACGCAGTATTTT. Its protein is CASSATESLNTQYF. The genes are TRBV9 and TRBJ2-3; D is unclear. Trimming pared 3 bases from V and 7 bases from J, leaving 15 bases between. This CDR3 region has 14 residues. CDR1 is SGDLS and CDR2 is YYNGEE in the germline V gene.

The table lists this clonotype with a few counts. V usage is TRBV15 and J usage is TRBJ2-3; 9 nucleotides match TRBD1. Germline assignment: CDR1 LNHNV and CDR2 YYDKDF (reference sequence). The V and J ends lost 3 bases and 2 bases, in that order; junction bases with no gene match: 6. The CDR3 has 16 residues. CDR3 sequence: CATSSGDRANTDTQYF. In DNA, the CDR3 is TGTGCCACCAGCAGCGGGGACAGGGCAAACACAGATACGCAGTATTTT.

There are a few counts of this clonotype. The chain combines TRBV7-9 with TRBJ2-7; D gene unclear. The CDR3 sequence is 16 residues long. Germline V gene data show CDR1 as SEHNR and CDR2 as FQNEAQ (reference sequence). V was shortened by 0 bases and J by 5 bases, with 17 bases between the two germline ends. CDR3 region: CASSLAARPTGDEQYF. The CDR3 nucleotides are TGTGCCAGCAGCTTAGCGGCCCGTCCCACTGGTGACGAGCAGTACTTC.

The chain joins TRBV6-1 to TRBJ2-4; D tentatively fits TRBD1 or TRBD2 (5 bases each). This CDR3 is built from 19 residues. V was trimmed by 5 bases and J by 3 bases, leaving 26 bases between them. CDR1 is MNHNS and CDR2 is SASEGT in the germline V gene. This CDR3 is CASSPRGWDHYSDKNIQYF. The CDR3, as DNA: TGTGCCAGCAGTCCACGAGGTTGGGACCATTACTCCGACAAAAACATTCAGTACTTC.

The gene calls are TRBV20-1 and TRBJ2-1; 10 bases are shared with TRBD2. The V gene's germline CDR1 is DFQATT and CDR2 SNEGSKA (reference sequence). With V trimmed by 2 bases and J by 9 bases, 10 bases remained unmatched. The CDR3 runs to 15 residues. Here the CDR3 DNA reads TGCAGTGCTAGATCAGGCCTAGCGGGAGTCGCTGAGCAGTTCTTC. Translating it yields CSARSGLAGVAEQFF.

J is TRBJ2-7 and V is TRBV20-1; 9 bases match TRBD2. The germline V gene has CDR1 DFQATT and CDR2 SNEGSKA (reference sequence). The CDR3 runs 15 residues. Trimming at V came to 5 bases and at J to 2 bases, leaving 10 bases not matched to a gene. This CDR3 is CSADEAGGLPYEQYF. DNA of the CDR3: TGCAGTGCTGACGAAGCGGGGGGCCTACCCTACGAGCAGTACTTC.

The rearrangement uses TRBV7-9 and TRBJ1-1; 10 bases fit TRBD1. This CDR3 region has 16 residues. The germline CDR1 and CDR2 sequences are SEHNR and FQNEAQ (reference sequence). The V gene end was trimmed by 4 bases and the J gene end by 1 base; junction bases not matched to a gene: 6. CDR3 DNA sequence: TGTGCCAGCAGCTCACCGGGACAGGGGTCGAACACTGAAGCTTTCTTT. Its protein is CASSSPGQGSNTEAFF. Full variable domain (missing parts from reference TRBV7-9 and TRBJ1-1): DTGVSQNPRHKITKRGQNVTFRCDPISEHNRLYWYRQTLGQGPEFLTYFQNEAQLEKSRLLSDRFSAERPKGSFSTLEIQRTEQGDSAMYLCASSSPGQGSNTEAFFGQGTRLTVV.

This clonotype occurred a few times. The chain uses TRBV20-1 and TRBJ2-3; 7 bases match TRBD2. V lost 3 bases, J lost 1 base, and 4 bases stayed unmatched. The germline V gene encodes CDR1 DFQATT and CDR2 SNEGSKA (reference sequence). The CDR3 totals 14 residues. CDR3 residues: CSARGGVGTDTQYF. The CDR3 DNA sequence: TGCAGTGCTAGGGGAGGGGTAGGCACAGATACGCAGTATTTT.

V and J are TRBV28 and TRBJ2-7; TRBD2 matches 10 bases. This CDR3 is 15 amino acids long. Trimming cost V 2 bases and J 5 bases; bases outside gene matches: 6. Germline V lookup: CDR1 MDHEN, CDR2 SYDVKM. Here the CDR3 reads CASSLRTSGGDEQYF. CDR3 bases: TGTGCCAGCAGTTTACGGACTAGCGGAGGCGACGAGCAGTACTTC.

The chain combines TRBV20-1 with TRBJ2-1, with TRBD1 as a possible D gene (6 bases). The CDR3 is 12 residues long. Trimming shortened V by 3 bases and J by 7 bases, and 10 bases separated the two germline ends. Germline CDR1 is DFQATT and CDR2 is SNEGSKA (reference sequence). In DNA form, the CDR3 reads TGCAGTGCTAGCGCAGGACAGAATGAGCAGTTCTTC. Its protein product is CSASAGQNEQFF.

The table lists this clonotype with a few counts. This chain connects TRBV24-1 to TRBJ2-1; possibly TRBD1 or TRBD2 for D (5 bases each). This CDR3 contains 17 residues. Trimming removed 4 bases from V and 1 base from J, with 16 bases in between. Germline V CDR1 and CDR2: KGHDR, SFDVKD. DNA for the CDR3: TGTGCCACCAGTGACCCCGGGGCGCCAGTTTCCTACAATGAGCAGTTCTTC. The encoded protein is CATSDPGAPVSYNEQFF.

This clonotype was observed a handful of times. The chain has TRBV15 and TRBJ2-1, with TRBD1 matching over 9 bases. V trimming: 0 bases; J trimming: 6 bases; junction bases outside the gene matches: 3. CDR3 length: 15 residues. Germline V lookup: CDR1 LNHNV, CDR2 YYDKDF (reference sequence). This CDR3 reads CATSREQGALNEQFF. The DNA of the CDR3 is TGTGCCACCAGCAGAGAACAGGGGGCCCTCAATGAGCAGTTCTTC. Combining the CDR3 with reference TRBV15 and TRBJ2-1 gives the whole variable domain DAMVIQNPRYQVTQFGKPVTLSCSQTLNHNVMYWYQQKSSQAPKLLFHYYDKDFNNEADTPDNFQSRRPNTSFCFLDIRSPGLGDTAMYLCATSREQGALNEQFFGPGTRLTVL.

The CDR3 is CSARGWGTAASTDTQYF. The DNA for the CDR3 is TGCAGTGCTAGAGGGTGGGGGACTGCTGCTAGCACAGATACGCAGTATTTT. The gene calls are TRBV20-1 and TRBJ2-3, with D possibly being TRBD2 (6 bases). The CDR3 extends over 17 amino acids. CDR1 and CDR2 (germline): DFQATT, SNEGSKA (reference sequence). V lost 1 base and J lost 0, with 17 bases in between.

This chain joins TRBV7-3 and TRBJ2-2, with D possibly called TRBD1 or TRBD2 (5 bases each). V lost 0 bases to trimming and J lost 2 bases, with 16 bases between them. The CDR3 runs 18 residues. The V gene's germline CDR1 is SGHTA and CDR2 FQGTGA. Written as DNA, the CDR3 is TGTGCCAGCAGCTTAACAGGGACGGTCGTCCTCAACACCGGGGAGCTGTTTTTT. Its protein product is CASSLTGTVVLNTGELFF.

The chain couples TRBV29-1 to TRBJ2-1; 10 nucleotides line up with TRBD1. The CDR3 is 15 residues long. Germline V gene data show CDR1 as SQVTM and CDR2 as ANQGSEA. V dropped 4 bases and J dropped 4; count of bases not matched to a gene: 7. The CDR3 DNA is TGCAGCGTTGTCCCCCCGGGACAGGGGTACAATGAGCAGTTCTTC. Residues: CSVVPPGQGYNEQFF.

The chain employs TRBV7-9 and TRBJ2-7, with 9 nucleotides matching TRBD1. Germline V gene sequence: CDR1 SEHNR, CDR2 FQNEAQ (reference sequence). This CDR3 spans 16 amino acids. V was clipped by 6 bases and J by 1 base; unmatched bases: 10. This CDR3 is CASRRNRGPDSYEQYF. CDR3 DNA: TGTGCCAGCAGGCGTAACAGGGGGCCGGATTCCTACGAGCAGTACTTC.

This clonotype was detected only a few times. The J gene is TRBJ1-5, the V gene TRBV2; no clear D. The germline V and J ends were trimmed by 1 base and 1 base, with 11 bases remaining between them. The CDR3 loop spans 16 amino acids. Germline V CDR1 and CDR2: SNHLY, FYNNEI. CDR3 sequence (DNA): TGTGCCAGCAGTGAAGTGTTTGGGCAAAGCAATCAGCCCCAGCATTTT. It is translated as CASSEVFGQSNQPQHF.

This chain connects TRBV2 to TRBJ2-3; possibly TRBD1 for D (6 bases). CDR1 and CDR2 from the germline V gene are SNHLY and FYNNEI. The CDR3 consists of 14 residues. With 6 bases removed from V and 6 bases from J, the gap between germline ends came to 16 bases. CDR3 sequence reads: CASSANRETDTQYF. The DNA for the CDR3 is TGTGCCAGCAGCGCCAACAGGGAAACGGATACGCAGTATTTT.

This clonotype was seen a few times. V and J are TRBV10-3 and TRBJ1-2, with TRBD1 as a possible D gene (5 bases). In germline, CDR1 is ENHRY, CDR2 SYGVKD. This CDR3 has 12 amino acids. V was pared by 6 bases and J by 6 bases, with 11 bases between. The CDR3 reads CAISTGQNGYTF. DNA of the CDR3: TGTGCCATCAGCACCGGACAAAATGGCTACACCTTC.

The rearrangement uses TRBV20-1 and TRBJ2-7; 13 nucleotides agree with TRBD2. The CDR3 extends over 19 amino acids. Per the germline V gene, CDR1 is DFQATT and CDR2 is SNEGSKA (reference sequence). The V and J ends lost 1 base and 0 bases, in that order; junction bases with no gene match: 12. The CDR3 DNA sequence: TGCAGTGCTAGAGTCACCCCGGGACTAGCGGGGAGTGGCTCCTACGAGCAGTACTTC. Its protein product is CSARVTPGLAGSGSYEQYF.

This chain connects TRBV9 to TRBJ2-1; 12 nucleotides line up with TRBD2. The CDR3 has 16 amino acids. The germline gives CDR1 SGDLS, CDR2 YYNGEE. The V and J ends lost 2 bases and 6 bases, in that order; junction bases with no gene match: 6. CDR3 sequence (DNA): TGTGCCAGCAGCGTTACCGGGACTAGCGGGTTCAATGAGCAGTTCTTC. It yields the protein CASSVTGTSGFNEQFF.

Written as DNA, the CDR3 is TGTGCCAGCAGCCACGGGACAGGGAACTACGAGCAGTACTTC. It is translated as CASSHGTGNYEQYF. The gene calls are TRBV3-1 and TRBJ2-5, with 9 bases matching TRBD1. The J call may be faulty, since TRBJ2-7 better matches the DNA end. Germline values: CDR1 LGHDT, CDR2 YNNKEL (reference sequence). The length of the CDR3 is 14 residues.

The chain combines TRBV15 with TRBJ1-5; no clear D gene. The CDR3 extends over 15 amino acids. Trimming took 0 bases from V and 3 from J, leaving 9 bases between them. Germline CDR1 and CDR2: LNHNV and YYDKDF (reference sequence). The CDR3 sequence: CATSRDPRNNQPQHF. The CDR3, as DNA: TGTGCCACCAGCAGAGATCCCAGGAACAATCAGCCCCAGCATTTT.

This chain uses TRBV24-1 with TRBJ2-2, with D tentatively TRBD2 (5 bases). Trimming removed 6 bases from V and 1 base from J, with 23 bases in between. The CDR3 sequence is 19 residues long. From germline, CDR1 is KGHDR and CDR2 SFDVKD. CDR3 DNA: TGTGCCACCAGTTTAGGAGGAATCGAGCAGGCCAAGAACACCGGGGAGCTGTTTTTT. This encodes CATSLGGIEQAKNTGELFF.

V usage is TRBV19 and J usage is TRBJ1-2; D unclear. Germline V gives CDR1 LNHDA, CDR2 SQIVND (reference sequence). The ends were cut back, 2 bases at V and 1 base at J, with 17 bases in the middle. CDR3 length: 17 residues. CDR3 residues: CASSIMASFSLNYGYTF. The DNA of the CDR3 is TGTGCCAGTAGTATAATGGCCAGTTTCTCCCTTAACTATGGCTACACCTTC.

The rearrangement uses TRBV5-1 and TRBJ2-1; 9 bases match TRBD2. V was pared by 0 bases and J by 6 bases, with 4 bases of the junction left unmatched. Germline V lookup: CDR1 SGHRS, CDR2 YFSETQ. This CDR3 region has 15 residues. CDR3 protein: CASSLVAGAVNEQFF. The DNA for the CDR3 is TGCGCCAGCAGCTTGGTAGCGGGAGCTGTCAATGAGCAGTTCTTC.

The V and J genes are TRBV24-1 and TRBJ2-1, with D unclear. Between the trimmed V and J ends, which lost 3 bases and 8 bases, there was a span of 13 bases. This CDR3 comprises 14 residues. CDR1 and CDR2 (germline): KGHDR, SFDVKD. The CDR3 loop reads CATSDPNQKDEQFF. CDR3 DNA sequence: TGTGCCACCAGTGATCCCAACCAGAAGGATGAGCAGTTCTTC.

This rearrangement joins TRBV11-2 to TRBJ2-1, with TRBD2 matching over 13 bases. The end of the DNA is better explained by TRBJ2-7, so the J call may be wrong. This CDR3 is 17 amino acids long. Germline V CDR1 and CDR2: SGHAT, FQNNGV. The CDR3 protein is CASSLGTSGSSYNEQYF. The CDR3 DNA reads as TGTGCCAGCAGCTTAGGGACTAGCGGGAGCTCCTACAATGAGCAGTACTTC.